This TCR beta chain was recorded in a study of T cell responses to AZD1222 COVID-19 vaccine (dated by TCRdb to about 2021). Turning to the overall study: A total of 233 trial participants underwent TCR sequencing, of whom some 210 received two doses of AZD1222 and about 26 received two doses of the MenACWY control vaccine. Trial participants were enrolled into age subgroups of 18-55, 56-69 and 70-plus years, which contained about 150, 28 and 57 TCR-sequenced participants, respectively. Overall study outcomes, separate from this receptor: The whole spike protein was spanned by vaccine-associated CD4 TCRs, and dominant responses were seen in regions 160-218 and 743-854. Most participants were white British and females outnumbered males, and the authors suggested that clonal diversity may have been underestimated. A significant rise in spike-specific TCR breadth and depth was observed after two AZD1222 doses relative to day 0 and relative to MenACWY recipients. In the small 56-69-year group, the increase in depth fell short of significance, most likely because of low power. Epitopes outside the regions mutated in the B.1.351 and B.1.1.7 variants were reportedly recognized by nearly half of the unique spike-specific TCRs. Conclusions about previously exposed vaccinees are limited, since just five or six AZD1222 recipients were seropositive for SARS-CoV-2 at baseline. Because no day 14 peak-response samples were available, repertoires were characterized only after the peak T cell response.

V sheds 6 bases and J sheds 3 bases, leaving 15 bases between their ends. Including the terminal cysteine and phenylalanine, the CDR3 comprises 15 residues. Only the CDR3 portion is preserved as DNA: 45 bases, with reading frame beginning at the first base. Sequences MNHEY (CDR1) and SVGAGI (CDR2) are obtained from the germline V gene. About this clone itself: No cognate antigen has been identified for it. No clone much larger than this one lies a single base away; base qualities are absent.

The time point label of this sample denotes: about 28 days (+/-7) after the second vaccine dose. Because spike-specific TCR depth and breadth did not differ between the two schedules, AZD1222 recipients who got a second dose at roughly 4 weeks were pooled with those who got a second dose at roughly 12 weeks. Vaccinee samples came from UK trials COV001 and COV002, including a single-blind randomized controlled phase 2/3 trial of AZD1222 (ChAdOx1 nCoV-19) in healthy adults. For TCRbeta chain sequencing, PBMC samples were collected from trial participants at day 0 and at day 28 after the second dose. The CDR3 regions of human TCRbeta chains were analyzed by immunosequencing. The published analysis was carried out like this. TCRs in the repertoires were compared against a reference library of SARS-CoV-2-specific TCRs that had been generated with the MIRA antigen-specificity platform. Breadth was defined as the fraction of unique TCRs that were SARS-CoV-2-associated. Depth was defined as the fraction of total T cells that were SARS-CoV-2-associated. Using the MIRA data, each spike-specific TCR was assigned both to the spike region to which the TCR was reactive and to a CD4 or CD8 class. Log10-transformed breadth and depth values were compared by one-way ANOVA with Sidak's multiple comparisons tests. This is the immuneACCESS table as TCRdb keeps it, with only in-frame sequences that have V and J called. A part of the clones is gone; compared with another copy, unresolved V genes explain less than half, and the rest is unexplained. From that table come the V and J calls and clone size; the DNA was used to work out D and trimming. This sample holds some 190,000 clones; 91% were observed only once. Approximately 1.6% of the sample goes to the ten largest clones.

Material: peripheral blood, obtained 28 days after the second AZD1222 dose. The sequence derives from an adult who received the AZD1222 COVID-19 vaccine. The chain joins TRBV6-5 to TRBJ1-5, with an unclear D gene assignment. The encoded CDR3 is CASRLSWVDNQPQHF. The DNA sequence is given as TGTGCCAGCAGACTAAGTTGGGTGGACAATCAGCCCCAGCATTTT.